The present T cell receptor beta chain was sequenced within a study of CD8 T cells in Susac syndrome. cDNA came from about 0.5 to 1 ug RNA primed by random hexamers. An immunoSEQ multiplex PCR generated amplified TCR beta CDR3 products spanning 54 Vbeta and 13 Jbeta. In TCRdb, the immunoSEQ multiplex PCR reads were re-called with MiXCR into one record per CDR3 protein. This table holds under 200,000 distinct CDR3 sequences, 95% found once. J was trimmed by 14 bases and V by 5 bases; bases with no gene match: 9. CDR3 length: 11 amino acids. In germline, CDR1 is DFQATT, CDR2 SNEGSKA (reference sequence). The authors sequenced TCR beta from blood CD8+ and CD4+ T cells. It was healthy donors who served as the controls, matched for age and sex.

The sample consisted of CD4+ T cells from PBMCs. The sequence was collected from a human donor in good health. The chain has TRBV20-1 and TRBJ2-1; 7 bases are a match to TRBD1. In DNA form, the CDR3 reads TGCAGTGCTTCAGCGGAGGACAGGAAGTTCTTC. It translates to CSASAEDRKFF.